Listed below are T cell receptor beta chains from one sample, sequenced in a study of blood T cell repertoires in COVID-19. Profiling relied on immunoSEQ multiplex PCR, and the TCRdb table lists in-frame clones only, not all of them. The profile shows over 100,000 clones, 86% of them singletons. Material: peripheral blood. The receptor source for this set is an older woman with COVID-19, enrolled during active disease. CDR3s include the opening cysteine and the closing phenylalanine or tryptophan.

v_call	j_call	cdr3_aa
TRBV7-9	TRBJ2-3	CASSLIGGSTDTQYF
TRBV3-1/TRBV3-2	TRBJ1-5	CASSQDRQNQPQHF
TRBV18	TRBJ1-6	CASSPGQNNSPLHF
TRBV19	TRBJ1-3	CASRQAGGTGNTIYF
TRBV7-9	TRBJ1-1	CASSLGQIQGEAFF
TRBV2	TRBJ1-4	CASSEQYHFEKLFF
TRBV18	TRBJ1-2	CASSEGQGHYGYTF
TRBV15	TRBJ1-4	CATSPGQGRSYEKLFF
TRBV10-3	TRBJ2-5	CAISESGQQETQYF
TRBV2	TRBJ2-7	CASSEGGSSYEQYF
TRBV5-6	TRBJ2-5	CASSSRRDRGVETQYF
TRBV5-4	TRBJ1-2	CASSFGTGLYGYTF
TRBV2	TRBJ2-1	CASTWLAGYNEQFF
TRBV29-1	TRBJ1-1	CSVLPQVIPNTEAFF
TRBV7-8	TRBJ2-7	CASSFGEFYEQYF
TRBV27	TRBJ1-4	CASRLTRVPSEKLFF
TRBV3-1/TRBV3-2	TRBJ2-1	CASSQAGSSYNEQFF
TRBV9	TRBJ2-7	CASSVRPGGESEQYF
TRBV4-1	TRBJ2-7	CASSQDGGAGGPRNEQYF
TRBV5-4	TRBJ2-5	CASSPRGRRDQETQYF
TRBV25-1	TRBJ1-2	CASSITGGKLAFGYTF
TRBV18	TRBJ1-2	CASSNMGRSQSSGYTF
TRBV19	TRBJ1-4	CASSSAGGVEKLFF
TRBV7-9	TRBJ2-5	CASSLQNRETQYF
TRBV28	TRBJ2-1	CASQVPHNEQFF
TRBV5-1	TRBJ2-7	CASRNRTGLIYEQYF
TRBV2	TRBJ2-7	CASRSLVKSYEQYF
TRBV6-5	TRBJ2-1	CASSKTTGVNEQFF
TRBV10-3	TRBJ1-1	CAIKGQGDSEAFF
TRBV2	TRBJ1-6	CASRGTSRNSPLHF
TRBV27	TRBJ1-3	CASSPQGHSGNTIYF
TRBV2	TRBJ2-3	CANSQGVRRQGDTQYF
TRBV11-2	TRBJ1-2	CASTLSGVGYTF
TRBV28	TRBJ1-1	CASSFQRTAVAFF
TRBV19	TRBJ1-6	CASSIDPRGDSPLHF
TRBV9	TRBJ2-2	CASSVSGLAGELFF
TRBV7-2	TRBJ1-2	CASSLGGAPGRSGYTF
TRBV7-9	TRBJ2-3	CASSLVWDTQGADTQYF
TRBV10-3	TRBJ2-1	CAISGDSNEQFF
TRBV30	TRBJ2-1	CAWRGGFNEQFF
TRBV29-1	TRBJ2-7	CSVELASGGSHYEQYF
TRBV3-1/TRBV3-2	TRBJ1-1	CASSQDFGTGQMNTEAFF
TRBV2	TRBJ2-1	CASWWTGSYNEQFF
TRBV7-8	TRBJ2-1	CASSLQGRGEQFF
TRBV11-2	TRBJ2-2	CASSKRLAITGELFF
TRBV5-1	TRBJ1-1	CASSQIQGSTEAFF
TRBV30	TRBJ1-6	CAWTGGNVSPLHF
TRBV30	TRBJ2-7	CAWSGGGPYEQYF